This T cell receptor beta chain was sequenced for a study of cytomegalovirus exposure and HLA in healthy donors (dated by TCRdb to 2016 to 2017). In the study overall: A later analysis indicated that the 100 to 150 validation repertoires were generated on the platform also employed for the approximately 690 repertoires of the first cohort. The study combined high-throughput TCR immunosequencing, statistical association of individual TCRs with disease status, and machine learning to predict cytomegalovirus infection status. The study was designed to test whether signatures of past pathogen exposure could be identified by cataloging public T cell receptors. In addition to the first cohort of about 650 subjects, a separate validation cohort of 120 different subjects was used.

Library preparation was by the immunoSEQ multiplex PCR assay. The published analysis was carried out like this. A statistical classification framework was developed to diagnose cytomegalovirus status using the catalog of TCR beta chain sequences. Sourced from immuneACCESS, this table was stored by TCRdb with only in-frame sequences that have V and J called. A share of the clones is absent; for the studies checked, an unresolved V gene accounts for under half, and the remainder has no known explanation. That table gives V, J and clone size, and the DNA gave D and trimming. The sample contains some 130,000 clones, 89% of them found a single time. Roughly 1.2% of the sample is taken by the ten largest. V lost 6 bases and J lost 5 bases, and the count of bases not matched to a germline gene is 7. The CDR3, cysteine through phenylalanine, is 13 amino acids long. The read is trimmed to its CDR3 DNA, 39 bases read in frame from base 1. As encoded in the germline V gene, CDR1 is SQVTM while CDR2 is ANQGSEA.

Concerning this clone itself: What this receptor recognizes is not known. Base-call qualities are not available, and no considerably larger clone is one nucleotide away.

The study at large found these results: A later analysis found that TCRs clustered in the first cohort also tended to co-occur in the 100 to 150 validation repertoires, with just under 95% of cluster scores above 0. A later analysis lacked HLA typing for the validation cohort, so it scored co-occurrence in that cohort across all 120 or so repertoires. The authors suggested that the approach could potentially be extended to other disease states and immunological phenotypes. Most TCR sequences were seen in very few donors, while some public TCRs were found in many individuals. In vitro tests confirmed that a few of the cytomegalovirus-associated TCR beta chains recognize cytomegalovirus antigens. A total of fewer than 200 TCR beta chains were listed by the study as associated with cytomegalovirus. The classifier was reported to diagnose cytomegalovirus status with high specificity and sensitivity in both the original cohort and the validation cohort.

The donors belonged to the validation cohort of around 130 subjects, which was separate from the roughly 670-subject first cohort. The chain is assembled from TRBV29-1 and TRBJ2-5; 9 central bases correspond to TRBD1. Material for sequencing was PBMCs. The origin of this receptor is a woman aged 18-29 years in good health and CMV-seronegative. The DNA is TGCAGCGTCGGGACAGGGAAGAGGGAGACCCAGTACTTC. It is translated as CSVGTGKRETQYF.